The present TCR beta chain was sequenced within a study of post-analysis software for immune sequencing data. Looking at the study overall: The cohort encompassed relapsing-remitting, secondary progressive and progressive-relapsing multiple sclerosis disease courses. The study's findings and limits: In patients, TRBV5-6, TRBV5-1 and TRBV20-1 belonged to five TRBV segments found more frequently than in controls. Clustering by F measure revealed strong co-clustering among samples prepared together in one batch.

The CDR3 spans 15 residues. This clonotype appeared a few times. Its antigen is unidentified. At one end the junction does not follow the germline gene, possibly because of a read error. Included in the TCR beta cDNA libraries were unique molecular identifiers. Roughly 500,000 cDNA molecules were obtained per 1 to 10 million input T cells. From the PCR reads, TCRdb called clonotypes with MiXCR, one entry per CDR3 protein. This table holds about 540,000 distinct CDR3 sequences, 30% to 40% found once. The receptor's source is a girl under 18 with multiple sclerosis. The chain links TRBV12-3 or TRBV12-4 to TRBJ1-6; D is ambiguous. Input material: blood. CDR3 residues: CVSRPVSGGNSPLHF. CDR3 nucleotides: TGTGTCAGCCGCCCCGTATCGGGCGGTAATTCACCCCTCCACTTT.